This T cell receptor beta chain was retrieved from a study of blood T cell repertoires in COVID-19. Across the study: There were acute and convalescent COVID-19 samples, and they came from the United States, Italy and Spain. T cells, B-cell-depleted T cells, or PBMCs provided the cDNA or gDNA that served as material.

The V end was cut by 1 base, the J end by 3 bases, with 10 bases between. Looked up from germline, CDR1 is SGHVS and CDR2 is FQNEAQ. This CDR3 contains 14 residues. Under the authors' procedure: By means of reference gene primer amplification, nucleated cell counts were estimated. The protocol was immunoSEQ multiplex PCR, while the TCRdb copy is restricted to in-frame clones and leaves out a portion. V, J and clone size are those of that table, while D and trimming were read from the DNA. Counted here are 120,000 to 150,000 clones, roughly four fifths occurring once; the ten biggest clones make up around 15%.

The sequenced sample was peripheral blood. The receptor was isolated from a human donor with acute or convalescent COVID-19. The donor label of this sample is uncertain. This chain connects TRBV7-8 to TRBJ2-7, with D unresolved. The CDR3 here is CASSLVLMSYEQYF. In DNA form, the CDR3 reads TGTGCCAGCAGCTTAGTTCTGATGAGCTACGAGCAGTACTTC.